This T cell receptor (beta chain) is from a study of control samples from healthy donors and cancer patients. Generated by immunoSEQ multiplex PCR, the TCRdb table keeps only in-frame clones and is missing some. The sample lists roughly 52,000 clones, approximately 95% occurring once. The CDR3 extends over 15 amino acids. Germline loops: CDR1 SQVTM, CDR2 ANQGSEA. V shed 1 base, J shed 12 bases, and the junction held 9 bases outside the gene matches. The V and J genes are TRBV29-1 and TRBJ2-1, with 13 bases identical to TRBD2. This receptor was obtained from a woman aged 25 to 45 in good health. The sequenced sample was blood. The CDR3, as DNA: TGCAGCGTTGAAGTTTTCACTAGCGGGAGGGACGGGCAGTTCTTC. Protein product: CSVEVFTSGRDGQFF.